This is a list of T cell receptor beta chains from one sample in a study of blood T cells in healthy people across ages. MiXCR was run by TCRdb on the 5' RACE reads, yielding one entry per CDR3 protein. The sample yields some 1.5 million distinct CDR3 sequences, about 28% seen once. Sequenced material: blood. The receptors stem from a woman in her twenties or thirties in good health. Each CDR3 is given with its conserved first and last residue.

V: TRBV6-1; CDR3: CASSEAQLFSYEQYF
V: TRBV6-5; CDR3: CASGVRGAGANVLTF
V: TRBV12-3/TRBV12-4; CDR3: CASSGTSRPQEQFF
V: TRBV6-2/TRBV6-3; CDR3: CASQRSSYNEQFF
V: TRBV7-2; CDR3: CASSSDRGLSYTF
V: TRBV27; CDR3: CASRKAGTGFYEQYF
V: TRBV7-9; CDR3: CVSSADRGFSTQPQHF
V: TRBV7-2; CDR3: CASSLVASPKRYEQYF
V: TRBV5-1; CDR3: CASSLDTPNYGYTF
V: TRBV7-8; CDR3: CTSSASWEQYF
V: TRBV20-1; CDR3: CSASRRETQYF
V: TRBV7-2; CDR3: CASSLVARNDEQFF
V: TRBV7-2; CDR3: CASSLALGGRPNTGELFF
V: TRBV5-5; CDR3: CASSLIPAAMNTEAFF
V: TRBV5-1; CDR3: CASSLEGTGERYGYTF
V: TRBV6-6; CDR3: CASSYSKGHYEQYF
V: TRBV6-6; CDR3: CASSYLPTTHEQYF
V: TRBV19; CDR3: CASSIIGTGSNEQFF
V: TRBV28; CDR3: CASRLDLRSSYNEQFF
V: TRBV6-2/TRBV6-3; CDR3: CASSYSVTGTSPSNEQFF
V: TRBV5-1; CDR3: CASSPRYLADNEQFF
V: TRBV10-1; CDR3: CASSEVRTKVGETQYF
V: TRBV5-1; CDR3: CASSLLLGEESPLHF
V: TRBV4-1; CDR3: CASSQDASGGRAQYF
V: TRBV29-1; CDR3: CSVEGDTDDEQYF
V: TRBV16; CDR3: CASSQLIMRQGGLNEQFF
V: TRBV7-2; CDR3: CASSQGQGRAMNTEAFF
V: TRBV27; CDR3: CASSFLQGARNEQFF
V: TRBV20-1; CDR3: CSASRRPNEQFF
V: TRBV6-1; CDR3: CASSGTDDNQPQHF
V: TRBV5-1; CDR3: CASSSRGDSHEQYF
V: TRBV11-2; CDR3: CASSQNREMNYGYTF
V: TRBV11-2; CDR3: CASSPTSGSSYNEQLF
V: TRBV7-9; CDR3: CASSGTRGTYEQYF
V: TRBV27; CDR3: CASSKRTASGANVLTF
V: TRBV29-1; CDR3: CSGTSTATQYF
V: TRBV10-3; CDR3: CTIRGPREETQYF
V: TRBV4-2; CDR3: CASSQPPGQGVSEQYF
V: TRBV5-6; CDR3: CASRLAGGYKGEQYF
V: TRBV4-1; CDR3: CASSPRAGSNYEQYF
V: TRBV10-1; CDR3: CASSENTGSGGYTF
V: TRBV20-1; CDR3: CSASGGYSSYNEQFF
V: TRBV20-1; CDR3: CSARDFLAAQETLYF
V: TRBV27; CDR3: CASKIKTQLGGELFF
V: TRBV12-3/TRBV12-4; CDR3: CASSQLGTSVNEQFF
V: TRBV20-1; CDR3: CSARGGTSGRAPDIQYF
V: TRBV7-2; CDR3: CVSSQLANGYTF
V: TRBV9; CDR3: CASSSQPDTQYF
V: TRBV20-1; CDR3: CSARRPGGIYNEQFF
V: TRBV5-4; CDR3: CASSDGSTDTQDF
V: TRBV20-1; CDR3: CSARGPGAQETQYF
V: TRBV5-6; CDR3: CASSLDLLAGNYNEQFF
V: TRBV20-1; CDR3: CSARTETYGYTF
V: TRBV12-3/TRBV12-4; CDR3: CASSPRASGKDEQFF
V: TRBV15; CDR3: CATSRDLRTSGSEQFF
V: TRBV7-2; CDR3: CASSLVQGSLYEQYF
V: TRBV25-1; CDR3: CASSPTWGSEAFF
V: TRBV27; CDR3: CASSFIGAATEAFF
V: TRBV9; CDR3: CASSAGTSNQETQYF
V: TRBV5-1; CDR3: CASSLGESSYEQYF